This T cell receptor (beta chain) emerged from a study of cytomegalovirus exposure and HLA in healthy donors. Between the trimmed V and J ends, which lost 3 bases and 1 base, there was a span of 13 bases. There are 16 residues in the CDR3. Per the germline V gene, CDR1 is SGHNT and CDR2 is YYREEE (reference sequence). Vbeta (60) and Jbeta (13) primers were used in the PCR. Sequencing was performed with immunoSEQ multiplex PCR; in TCRdb, only in-frame clones are kept and a portion is missing. The sample includes 30,000 to 35,000 clones. The TCR originated in a woman in her thirties or forties in good health and CMV-seropositive. This chain links TRBV5-4 with TRBJ2-2; TRBD1 might be the D (6 bases). Sequenced input: PBMCs. The CDR3 DNA reads as TGTGCCAGCAGCTCAGGGGACACCTTGAACACCGGGGAGCTGTTTTTT. Its translation is CASSSGDTLNTGELFF.